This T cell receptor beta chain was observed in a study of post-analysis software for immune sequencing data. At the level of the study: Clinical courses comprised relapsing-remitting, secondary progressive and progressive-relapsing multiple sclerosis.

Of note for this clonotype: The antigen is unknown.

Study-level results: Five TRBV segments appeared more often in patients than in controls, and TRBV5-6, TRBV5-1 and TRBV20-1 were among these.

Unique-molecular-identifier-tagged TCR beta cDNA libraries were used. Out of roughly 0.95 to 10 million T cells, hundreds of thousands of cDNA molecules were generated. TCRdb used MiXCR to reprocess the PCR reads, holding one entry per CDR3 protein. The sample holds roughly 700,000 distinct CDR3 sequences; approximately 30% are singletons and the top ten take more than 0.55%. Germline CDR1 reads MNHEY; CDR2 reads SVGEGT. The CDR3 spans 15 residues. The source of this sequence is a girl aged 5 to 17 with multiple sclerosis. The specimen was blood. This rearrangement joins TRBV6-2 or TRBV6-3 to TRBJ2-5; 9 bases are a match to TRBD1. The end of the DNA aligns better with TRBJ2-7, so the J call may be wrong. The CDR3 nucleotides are TGTGCCAGCAGTTCTCAATGGGACAGGGACTACGAGCAGTACTTC. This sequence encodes CASSSQWDRDYEQYF.